This T cell receptor (beta chain) appears in the sequencing data of a study of PD-1 blockade in classical Hodgkin lymphoma. Study outcomes and limitations: Before treatment, complete responders showed about the same diversity as newly diagnosed patients.

Patients all relapsed after autologous stem cell transplantation, and there was variation in brentuximab vedotin exposure. Produced via immunoSEQ multiplex PCR; TCRdb's table is partial and in-frame only. The sample carries roughly 4,000 clones, around three quarters recorded once. Trimming stripped 6 bases from V and 8 bases from J, with 19 bases between. This CDR3 has 15 residues. Germline V gives CDR1 MNHEY, CDR2 SVGAGI. As for this clone: Its antigen is unknown.

This clonotype was sampled from a human donor with classical Hodgkin lymphoma. The sample consisted of peripheral blood mononuclear cells (PBMCs), taken at baseline. The chain combines TRBV6-5 with TRBJ1-4; possible D gene TRBD1, 6 bases. For the CDR3, the DNA is TGTGCCAGCAGGGGGGGACACTACATAGGAGAAAAACTGTTTTTT. Encoded protein: CASRGGHYIGEKLFF.